This note documents a single TCR beta chain sequence. PCR used 60 Vbeta primers and 13 Jbeta primers. Sequenced by immunoSEQ multiplex PCR; TCRdb stores in-frame clones only, minus some. In the table there are roughly 100,000 clones, around 79% of which are singletons. This specimen comes from a study of cytomegalovirus exposure and HLA in healthy donors. The CDR3 runs 13 residues. Germline CDR1 and CDR2: SGHTA and FQGTGA. The germline V and J ends were trimmed by 5 bases and 5 bases, with 12 bases remaining between them. The sequenced sample was PBMCs. The receptor was isolated from a man aged 60 to 69 in good health and CMV-seronegative. The V and J genes are TRBV7-3 and TRBJ1-1; unclear D gene. The CDR3 sequence is CASSPGRRTEAFF. For the CDR3, the DNA is TGTGCCAGCAGCCCCGGGAGGAGGACTGAAGCTTTCTTT. Variable domain in full (rest from reference TRBV7-3 and TRBJ1-1): GAGVSQTPSNKVTEKGKYVELRCDPISGHTALYWYRQSLGQGPEFLIYFQGTGAADDSGLPNDRFFAVRPEGSVSTLKIQRTERGDSAVYLCASSPGRRTEAFFGQGTRLTVV.